Below are 8 T cell receptor beta chains sequenced from a single sample in a study of lymphopenia after photon versus proton radiotherapy. The data were produced by immunoSEQ multiplex PCR, yet TCRdb's version contains in-frame clones alone and is incomplete. This sample has around 18,000 clones, with roughly 84% found just once. The specimen comprised peripheral blood, sampled from a patient treated with proton-based radiotherapy. The origin of the receptors is a man in his sixties or seventies with pancreatic cancer.

This clone was recorded a few times. The V call is TRBV5-1, the J call TRBJ2-7; possible D gene TRBD1, 5 bases. Germline V CDR1 and CDR2: SGHRS, YFSETQ. The CDR3 totals 14 residues. With 0 bases removed from V and 4 bases from J, the gap between germline ends came to 11 bases. In DNA, the CDR3 is TGCGCCAGCAGCTTGGCGCAGGGTTGGTACGAGCAGTACTTC. It translates to CASSLAQGWYEQYF.

The gene calls are TRBV27 and TRBJ2-1; D is undetermined. Germline lookup yields CDR1 MNHEY and CDR2 SMNVEV (reference sequence). CDR3 length: 14 amino acids. Trimming cost V 6 bases and J 6 bases, with 15 bases left between them. CDR3 bases: TGTGCCAGCAGCCATTACGACCCGAGCAATGAGCAGTTCTTC. This codes for CASSHYDPSNEQFF.

The chain carries TRBV7-3 and TRBJ2-3; unclear D gene. Germline V gene data show CDR1 as SGHTA and CDR2 as FQGTGA. This CDR3 has 15 amino acids. V was shortened by 0 bases and J by 6 bases, with 13 bases between the two germline ends. The CDR3 nucleotides read TGTGCCAGCAGCTTAACCGGCCGGCCTATGGATACGCAGTATTTT. Amino acid sequence: CASSLTGRPMDTQYF.

The chain carries TRBV5-5 and TRBJ2-1, with TRBD2 matching over 11 bases. V was pared by 4 bases and J by 1 base, with 7 bases of the junction left unmatched. This CDR3 contains 17 residues. Germline lookup yields CDR1 SGHKS and CDR2 YYEKEE (reference sequence). The CDR3 nucleotides are TGTGCCAGCAGCCCGTCCTTAGCGGGAGGGTCCTACAATGAGCAGTTCTTC. This codes for CASSPSLAGGSYNEQFF.

This rearrangement joins TRBV2 to TRBJ1-5; unclear D gene. The CDR3 extends over 16 amino acids. From germline, CDR1 is SNHLY and CDR2 FYNNEI. The V gene lost 4 bases and the J gene lost 0 bases, with 13 bases spanning the gap. The DNA for the CDR3 is TGTGCCAGCAGTGGTGGGTTCATAGATAGCAATCAGCCCCAGCATTTT. This translates into CASSGGFIDSNQPQHF. The full variable domain, completed using reference TRBV2 and TRBJ1-5, is EPEVTQTPSHQVTQMGQEVILRCVPISNHLYFYWYRQILGQKVEFLVSFYNNEISEKSEIFDDQFSVERPDGSNFTLKIRSTKLEDSAMYFCASSGGFIDSNQPQHFGDGTRLSIL.

The V and J genes are TRBV19 and TRBJ1-4, with no clear D. Germline CDR1 reads LNHDA; CDR2 reads SQIVND (reference sequence). This CDR3 is 15 amino acids long. V was pared by 5 bases and J by 0 bases, with 10 bases between. The CDR3 nucleotides are TGTGCCAGTAGTCCTGAACCTGCAACTAATGAAAAACTGTTTTTT. This gives the protein CASSPEPATNEKLFF.

The genes are TRBV29-1 and TRBJ2-3; D uncertain. The CDR3 is made up of 10 amino acids. V was trimmed by 3 bases and J by 6 bases, leaving 4 bases between them. Germline CDR1 and CDR2: SQVTM and ANQGSEA. The CDR3 loop is CSVEKDTQYF. DNA of the CDR3: TGCAGCGTTGAGAAGGATACGCAGTATTTT.

The chain has TRBV4-1 and TRBJ2-1, with D possibly being TRBD1 (6 bases). Germline V gene lookup returns CDR1 MGHRA and CDR2 YSYEKL. V dropped 1 base and J dropped 7 bases, with 11 bases sitting between them. The CDR3 covers 14 residues. CDR3 in amino acids: CASSQADSRNEQFF. In nucleotides, the CDR3 is TGCGCCAGCAGCCAAGCGGACAGCCGGAATGAGCAGTTCTTC.